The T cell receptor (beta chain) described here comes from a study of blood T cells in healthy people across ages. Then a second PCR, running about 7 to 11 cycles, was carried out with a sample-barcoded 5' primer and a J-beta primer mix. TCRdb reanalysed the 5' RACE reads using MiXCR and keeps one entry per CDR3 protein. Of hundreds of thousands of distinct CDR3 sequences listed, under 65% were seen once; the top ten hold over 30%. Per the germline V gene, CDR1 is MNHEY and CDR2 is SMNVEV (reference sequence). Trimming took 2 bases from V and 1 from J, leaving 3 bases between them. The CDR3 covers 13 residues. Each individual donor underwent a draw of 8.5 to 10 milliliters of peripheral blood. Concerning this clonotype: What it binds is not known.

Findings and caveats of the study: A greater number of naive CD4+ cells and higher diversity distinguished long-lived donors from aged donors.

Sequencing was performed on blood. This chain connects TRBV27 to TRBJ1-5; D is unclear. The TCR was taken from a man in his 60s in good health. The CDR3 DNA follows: TGTGCCAGCAGTTTAAAGAGCAATCAGCCCCAGCATTTT. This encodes CASSLKSNQPQHF.